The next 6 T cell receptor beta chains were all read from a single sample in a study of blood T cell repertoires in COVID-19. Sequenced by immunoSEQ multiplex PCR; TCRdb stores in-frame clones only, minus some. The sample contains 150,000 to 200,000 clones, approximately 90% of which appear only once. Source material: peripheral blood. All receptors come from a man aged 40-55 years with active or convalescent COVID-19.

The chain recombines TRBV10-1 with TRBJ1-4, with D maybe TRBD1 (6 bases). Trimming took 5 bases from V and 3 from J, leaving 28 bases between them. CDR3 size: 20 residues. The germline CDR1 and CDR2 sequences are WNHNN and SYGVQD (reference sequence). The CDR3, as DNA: TGCGCCAGCAGTTCTCTGAGAGGTCGCCACGACAGGCGCCCTAATGAAAAACTGTTTTTT. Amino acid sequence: CASSSLRGRHDRRPNEKLFF.

CDR3 amino acids: CASSFEDRAYNEQFF. In DNA form, the CDR3 reads TGTGCCAGCAGTTTCGAGGACAGGGCCTACAATGAGCAGTTCTTC. The chain has TRBV28 and TRBJ2-1; 8 nucleotides agree with TRBD1. Germline assignment: CDR1 MDHEN and CDR2 SYDVKM. The CDR3 runs to 15 residues. J lost 2 bases, V lost 3 bases, and 3 bases had no gene match.

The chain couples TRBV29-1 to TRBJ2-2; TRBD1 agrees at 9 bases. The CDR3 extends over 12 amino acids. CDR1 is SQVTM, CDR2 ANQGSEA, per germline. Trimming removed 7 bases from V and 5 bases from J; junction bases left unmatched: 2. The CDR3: CSGQGVTGELFF. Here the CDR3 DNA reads TGCAGCGGACAGGGGGTAACCGGGGAGCTGTTTTTT.

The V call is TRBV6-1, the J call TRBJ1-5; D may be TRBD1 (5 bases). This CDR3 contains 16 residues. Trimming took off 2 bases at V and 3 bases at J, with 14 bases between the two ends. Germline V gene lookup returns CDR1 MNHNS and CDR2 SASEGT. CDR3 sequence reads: CASSERGRQSNQPQHF. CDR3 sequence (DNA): TGTGCCAGCAGTGAAAGGGGCAGGCAGTCCAATCAGCCCCAGCATTTT.

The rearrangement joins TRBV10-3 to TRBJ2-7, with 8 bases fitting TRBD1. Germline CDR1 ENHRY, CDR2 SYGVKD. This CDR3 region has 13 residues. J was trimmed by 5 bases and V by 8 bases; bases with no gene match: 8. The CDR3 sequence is CAILGQDGNEQYF. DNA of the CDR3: TGTGCCATCCTGGGACAGGACGGGAACGAGCAGTACTTC.

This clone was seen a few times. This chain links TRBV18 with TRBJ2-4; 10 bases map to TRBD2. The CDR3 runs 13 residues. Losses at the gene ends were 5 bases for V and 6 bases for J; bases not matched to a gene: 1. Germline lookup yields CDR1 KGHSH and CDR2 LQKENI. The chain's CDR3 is CASSVAGGNIQYF. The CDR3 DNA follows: TGTGCCAGCTCAGTAGCGGGAGGAAACATTCAGTACTTC.